This TCR beta chain derives from a study of beta chain features in type 1 diabetes. About the study: Cell yields, gender and age were comparable in patients and healthy donors.

V gave up 4 bases and J gave up 9 bases; unmatched junction bases: 10. CDR1 SGHRS and CDR2 YFSETQ come from the germline V gene. There are 15 residues in the CDR3. The entirety of the isolated RNA underwent reverse transcription, so expressed TCRB transcripts were sequenced. The data were produced by immunoSEQ multiplex PCR, yet TCRdb's version contains in-frame clones alone and is incomplete. The sample has more than 20,000 clones; almost 50% are singletons. A note on this clone: The antigen is undetermined.

Findings of the study overall: TCRB CDR3s were moderately but significantly shorter in Type 1 diabetes patients in all four CD4+ subsets. Across patients, naive, central memory and Treg TCRB repertoires exhibited apparently greater similarity than was observed across healthy donors. Any role of HLA type in TCRB rearrangement remained unresolved here.

The TCR originated in a young man with type 1 diabetes. The specimen was stem cell memory CD4+ T cells from blood. V usage is TRBV5-1 and J usage is TRBJ2-1, with 10 bases matching TRBD2. The CDR3 DNA reads TGCGCCAGCAGCCCCCTAGCGGGAGATTCTAGTGAGCAGTTCTTC. It codes for CASSPLAGDSSEQFF.